This T cell receptor (beta chain) emerged from a study of glioma-infiltrating T cells after dendritic cell vaccination. Described time point: after dendritic cell vaccination, including at tumor progression/relapse. All glioblastoma patients lacked an isocitrate dehydrogenase mutation. Blood PBMC samples: pre-vaccination, two weeks post third vaccination, and at tumor progression. CDR3 length equals 16 residues. Trimming at V came to 1 base and at J to 5 bases, leaving 7 bases not matched to a gene. CDR1 is MNHNS and CDR2 is SASEGT in the germline V gene. Assay: immunoSEQ multiplex PCR; the TCRdb copy retains only in-frame clones and omits some. Of more than 85,000 clones listed, 90% are singletons.

V gene TRBV6-1 combines with J gene TRBJ2-2, with 7 bases aligning to TRBD2. The sequences come from blood, collected after dendritic cell vaccination. The receptor comes from a human donor with glioblastoma. In DNA, the CDR3 is TGTGCCAGCAGTGAAGGGGGGGGATTAATTACCGGGGAGCTGTTTTTT. Its protein is CASSEGGGLITGELFF.